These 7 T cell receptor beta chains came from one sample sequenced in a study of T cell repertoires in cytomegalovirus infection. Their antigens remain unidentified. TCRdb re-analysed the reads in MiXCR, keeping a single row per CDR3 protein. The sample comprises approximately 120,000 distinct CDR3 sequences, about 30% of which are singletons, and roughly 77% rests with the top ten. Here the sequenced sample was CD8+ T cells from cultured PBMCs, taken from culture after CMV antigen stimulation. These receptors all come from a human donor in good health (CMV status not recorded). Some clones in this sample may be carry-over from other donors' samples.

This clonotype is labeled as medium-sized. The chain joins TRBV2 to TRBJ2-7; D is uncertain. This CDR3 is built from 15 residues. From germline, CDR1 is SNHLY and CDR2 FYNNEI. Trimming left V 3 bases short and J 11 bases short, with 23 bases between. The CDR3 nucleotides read TGTGCCAGCAGTGATGGGCCTGGCTCGACGAGGCCAGAGTACTTC. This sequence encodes CASSDGPGSTRPEYF.

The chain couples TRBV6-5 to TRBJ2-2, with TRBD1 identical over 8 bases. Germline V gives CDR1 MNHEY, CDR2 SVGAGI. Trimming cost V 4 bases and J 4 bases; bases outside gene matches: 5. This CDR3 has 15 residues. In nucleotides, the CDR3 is TGTGCCAGCAGTTGGGTAACAGGGGGCACCGGGGAGCTGTTTTTT. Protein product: CASSWVTGGTGELFF.

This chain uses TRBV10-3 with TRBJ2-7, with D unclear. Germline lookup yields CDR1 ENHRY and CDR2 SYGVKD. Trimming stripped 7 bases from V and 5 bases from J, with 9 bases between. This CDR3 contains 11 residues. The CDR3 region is CAIKGGDEQYF. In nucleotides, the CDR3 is TGTGCCATCAAGGGCGGTGACGAGCAGTACTTC.

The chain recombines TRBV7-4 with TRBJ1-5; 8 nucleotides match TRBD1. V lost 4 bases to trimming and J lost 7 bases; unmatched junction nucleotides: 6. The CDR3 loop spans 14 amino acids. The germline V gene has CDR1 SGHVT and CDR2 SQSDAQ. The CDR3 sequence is CASSSGGLGQPQHF. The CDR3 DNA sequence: TGTGCCAGCAGCTCAGGGGGCCTTGGGCAGCCCCAGCATTTT.

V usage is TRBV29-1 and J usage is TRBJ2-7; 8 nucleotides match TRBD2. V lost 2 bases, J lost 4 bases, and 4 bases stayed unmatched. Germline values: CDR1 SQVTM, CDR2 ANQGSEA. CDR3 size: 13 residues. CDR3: CSVELGLEYEQYF. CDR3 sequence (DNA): TGCAGCGTTGAACTGGGACTAGAGTACGAGCAGTACTTC.

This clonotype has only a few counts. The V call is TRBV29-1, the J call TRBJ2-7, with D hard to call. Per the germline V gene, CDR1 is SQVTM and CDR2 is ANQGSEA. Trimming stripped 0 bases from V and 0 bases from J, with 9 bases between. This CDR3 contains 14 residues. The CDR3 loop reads CSVEDRKGSYEQYF. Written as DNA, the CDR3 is TGCAGCGTTGAAGATCGGAAAGGCTCCTACGAGCAGTACTTC.

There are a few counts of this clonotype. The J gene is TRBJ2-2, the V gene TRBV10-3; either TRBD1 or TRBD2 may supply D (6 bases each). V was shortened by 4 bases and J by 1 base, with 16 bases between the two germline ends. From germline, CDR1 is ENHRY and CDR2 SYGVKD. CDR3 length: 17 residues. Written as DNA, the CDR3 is TGTGCCATCAGTGCGGCAAGGGGGGAAGTGAACACCGGGGAGCTGTTTTTT. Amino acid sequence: CAISAARGEVNTGELFF.